This TCR beta chain was documented in a study of cytomegalovirus exposure and HLA in healthy donors. For this clone: Its target is not known.

Study observations and caveats: Further analysis, carried out later, found HLA-associated TCR beta chains more clonally expanded than equally common other chains.

The CDR3 length is 18 residues. Germline assignment: CDR1 MDHEN and CDR2 SYDVKM. Trimming pared 1 base from V and 0 bases from J, leaving 16 bases between. Both 60 Vbeta primers and 13 Jbeta primers went into the PCR. TCRdb keeps only in-frame clones here, not all; method: immunoSEQ multiplex PCR. The sample shows over 200,000 clones, roughly 68% of them seen only once. The chain uses TRBV28 and TRBJ2-4, with D hard to call. This sequence was found in a middle-aged man in good health and CMV-seropositive. Sequencing input: PBMCs. CDR3 residues: CASSLSVQYGLAKNIQYF. The DNA of the CDR3 is TGTGCCAGCAGTTTATCGGTTCAATATGGTCTAGCCAAAAACATTCAGTACTTC.